This entry describes one TCR beta chain. Its recognized antigen is unknown. Qualities for individual bases were not recorded, and no much larger clone is one base off. The source of the sample is a study of OX40 agonist ivuxolimab in advanced cancers. For the study in its entirety: Ivuxolimab was a fully human IgG2 agonistic monoclonal antibody targeting the costimulatory receptor OX40 (CD134). Of the approximately 50 patients in dose escalation, about 20 had hepatocellular carcinoma, some 15 had melanoma, 9 had renal cell carcinoma and 9 had head and neck cancer. Peripheral TCRbeta sequencing was intended to test whether TCR sequence diversity was altered and clonal T-cell expansion was caused by ivuxolimab. The paper describes the monotherapy dose-escalation part (N of about 52 patients) of the phase I trial of ivuxolimab. Prior anti-PD-1, anti-PD-L1 or anti-CTLA-4 therapy was permitted, and 40% of dose-escalation patients had received checkpoint inhibitors. In the dose-escalation cohort, 70% to 90% of patients were male, and the mean age was around 60 years with a range of roughly 23 to 79. Partial responses were achieved by three dose-escalation patients, of whom one had hepatocellular carcinoma and two had cutaneous melanoma. Intravenous ivuxolimab was administered to patients every 2 weeks at six dose levels: 0.01, 0.1, 0.3, 1.5, 3 and 10 mg/kg. Study-wide findings and limitations: Which antigens the clonally expanded peripheral T cells were specific for was not determined. In the 0.1-3.0 mg/kg groups, partial responders were among the patients with the lowest normalized peripheral clonal expansion, particularly in CD8+ T cells. Low levels of normalized T-cell clonal expansion were also shown by some nonresponding patients. At doses of 0.1 to 3.0 mg/kg, clonal expansion of both CD4+ and CD8+ T cells in blood was seen between baseline and week 6. After ivuxolimab, CD8+ T cells had more expanded clones than CD4+ T cells on average.

Patients with a history of autoimmune disease or receiving systemic immunosuppression were excluded from the trial. Peripheral blood for TCR sequencing was collected from all dose cohorts at baseline, on cycle 4 day 1, and on cycle 7 day 1. Samples were obtained from an open-label, multicenter, first-in-human phase I dose-escalation trial of ivuxolimab. Adults with locally advanced or metastatic melanoma, renal cell carcinoma, hepatocellular carcinoma or head and neck squamous cell carcinoma were enrolled in the trial. Before TCR sequencing, CD4+ and CD8+ T cells were separately sorted from peripheral blood. For sequencing of the TCRbeta CDR3 region, genomic DNA was extracted from the sorted cells. The immunoSEQ Assay was used for sequencing of TCRbeta CDR3 regions. TCRdb's version of the immuneACCESS table is confined to in-frame rearrangements and falls short of the full clone set. An unresolved V gene accounts for under half of the shortfall where checked; the remainder is of unknown origin. Counted in this sample were roughly 100,000 clones; roughly nine tenths of them appeared once. The leading ten clones occupy around 0.48% of the sample.

The germline V gene gives CDR1 as MNHNS and CDR2 as SASEGT. The V end loses 3 bases and the J end loses 2 bases, and a stretch of 11 bases separates them. From cysteine to phenylalanine, the CDR3 is 14 amino acids long. Solely the CDR3 DNA is kept, with 42 bases framed from the first base. The receptor comes from an adult with an advanced solid tumor such as melanoma, head and neck, liver or kidney cancer. The source was CD4+ or CD8+ T cells sorted from blood, collected in a trial of the OX40 agonist ivuxolimab. In this chain, TRBV6-1 is recombined with TRBJ2-7; a weak D assignment points to TRBD1 (7 bases agree). The CDR3 region has the sequence CASSDGRGAYEQYF. The DNA sequence is TGTGCCAGCAGTGACGGCAGGGGGGCCTACGAGCAGTACTTC.